The 6 T cell receptor beta chains below come from one sample, sequenced in a study of T cells in Graves' hyperthyroidism and ophthalmopathy. Amplification targeted TCR beta CDR3 regions from RNA transcripts. The primer set for the first-round RT-PCR of the TCR CDR3 was HTBI. TCRdb re-derived calls from the multiplex PCR reads in MiXCR, one entry per CDR3 protein. Found here are about 640,000 distinct CDR3 sequences, roughly 45% of them singletons; the top ten hold less than 9%. The source material was peripheral blood or thyroid tissue (not recorded which). These receptors all stem from an adult man with Graves' disease, either hyperthyroidism or ophthalmopathy (not recorded which).

In the case of this clonotype: This may be a read error: a much more frequent sequence differs by one nucleotide. The chain employs TRBV11-1 and TRBJ1-3, with 8 bases aligning to TRBD1. This CDR3 comprises 14 residues. CDR1 and CDR2 (germline): SGHAT, FQDESV (reference sequence). The CDR3 DNA is TGTGCCAGCAGCCAGGGGGCTTCTGGAAGCACCATATATTTT. Translated: CASSQGASGSTIYF. Based on the CDR3 plus reference TRBV11-1 and TRBJ1-3, the full variable domain is EAEVAQSPRYKITEKSQAVAFWCDPISGHATLYWYRQILGQGPELLVQFQDESVVDDSQLPKDRFSAERLKGVDSTLKIQPAELGDSAMYLCASSQGASGSTIYFGEGSWLTVV.

This clonotype was picked up a small number of times. The genes are TRBV24-1 and TRBJ2-5; D remains unclear. Germline V CDR1 and CDR2: KGHDR, SFDVKD. V was shortened by 6 bases and J by 5 bases, with 12 bases between the two germline ends. This CDR3 is built from 13 residues. The CDR3: CATSQAPGETQYF. The CDR3 nucleotides read TGTGCCACCAGTCAGGCCCCTGGGGAGACCCAGTACTTC.

The V call is TRBV2, the J call TRBJ2-5; TRBD1 is a possible D gene (6 bases). V was trimmed by 5 bases and J by 8 bases, leaving 18 bases between them. Per the germline V gene, CDR1 is SNHLY and CDR2 is FYNNEI. The CDR3 runs 14 residues. CDR3 protein: CASSQTGAAATQYF. CDR3 DNA: TGTGCCAGCAGTCAGACAGGAGCGGCCGCTACCCAGTACTTC.

This rearrangement joins TRBV20-1 to TRBJ1-2; 7 bases are shared with TRBD1. The CDR3 runs 17 residues. In germline, CDR1 is DFQATT, CDR2 SNEGSKA (reference sequence). Trimming cost V 2 bases and J 2 bases; bases outside gene matches: 14. For the CDR3, the DNA is TGCAGTGCTAGATTCCCGACAGGGAGCGTGCCAAACTATGGCTACACCTTC. Translating gives CSARFPTGSVPNYGYTF.

Note on this clonotype: The conserved phenylalanine or tryptophan normally closing the CDR3 is absent here, so this likely arose from a read error. It is unclear where the CDR3 begins or ends on the DNA, so no DNA is shown, and the CDR3 is as TCRdb lists it. V is TRBV24-1 and J is TRBJ1-3; the DNA was not used to check the table's D call, TRBD1. Including both end residues, the CDR3 is 10 amino acids long. Germline V lookup: CDR1 KGHDR, CDR2 SFDVKD. CDR3 residues: CATSATGTGK.

This chain links TRBV10-3 with TRBJ1-4; D might be TRBD1 (5 bases). Germline CDR1 is ENHRY and CDR2 is SYGVKD. CDR3 length: 16 residues. V was trimmed by 7 bases and J by 15 bases, leaving 30 bases between them. CDR3 loop: CAITAVRGESKGPVFF. The CDR3 nucleotides read TGTGCCATCACAGCTGTACGGGGTGAGTCAAAGGGGCCGGTGTTTTTT.